This TCR beta chain was identified during a study of blood T cell repertoires in COVID-19. Study summary: Acute and convalescent COVID-19 samples came from the United States, Italy and Spain.

Per the authors' pipeline: How many nucleated cells were present was estimated from reference gene primer amplification. TCRdb's table, derived via immunoSEQ multiplex PCR, lists solely in-frame clones and lacks some. V and J calls plus clone size are reproduced from that table; the DNA served to infer D and trimming. The table records a few hundred thousand clones, roughly 87% of them present only once. In germline, CDR1 is LGHNA, CDR2 YNFKEQ. V dropped 0 bases and J dropped 5 bases, with 16 bases sitting between them. The CDR3 is made up of 16 amino acids. The sequence came from a man younger than 35 with acute COVID-19. The sequencing sample was made of PBMCs or T cells enriched from blood (not recorded which). This chain uses TRBV4-2 with TRBJ1-1, with D perhaps matching TRBD1 (6 bases). The CDR3 DNA reads as TGTGCCAGCAGCCAAGATGGGTTGGGGGCCGGGACTGAAGCTTTCTTT. Translating it yields CASSQDGLGAGTEAFF.